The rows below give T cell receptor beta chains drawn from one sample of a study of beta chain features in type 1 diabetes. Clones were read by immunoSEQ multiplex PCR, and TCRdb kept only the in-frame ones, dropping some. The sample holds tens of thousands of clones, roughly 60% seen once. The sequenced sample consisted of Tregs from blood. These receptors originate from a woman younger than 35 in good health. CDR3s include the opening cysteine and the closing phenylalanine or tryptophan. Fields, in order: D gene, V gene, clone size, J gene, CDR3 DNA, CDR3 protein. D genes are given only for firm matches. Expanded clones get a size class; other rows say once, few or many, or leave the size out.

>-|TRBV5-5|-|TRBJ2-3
TGTGCCAGCAGCTTGGGGGCCGAGTCAGATACGCAGTATTTT
CASSLGAESDTQYF
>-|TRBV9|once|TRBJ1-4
TGTGCCAGCAGCGTAGATTTAAGGGGTGAAAAACTGTTTTTT
CASSVDLRGEKLFF
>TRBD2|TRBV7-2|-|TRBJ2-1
TGTGCCAGCAAGACGGGACTAGCGGTTTACAATGAGCAGTTCTTC
CASKTGLAVYNEQFF
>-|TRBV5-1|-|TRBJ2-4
TGCGCCAGCAGCTTGGGGCTTACCAAAAACATTCAGTACTTC
CASSLGLTKNIQYF
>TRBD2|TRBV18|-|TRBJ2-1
TGTGCCAGCTCACCCCTAACCAGGACTAGCGGCTTGAGCTCCTACAATGAGCAGTTCTTC
CASSPLTRTSGLSSYNEQFF
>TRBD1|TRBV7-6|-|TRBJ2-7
TGTGCCAGCAGCGTACGGACAGGGGTATCGTACGAGCAGTACTTC
CASSVRTGVSYEQYF
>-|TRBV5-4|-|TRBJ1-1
TGTGCCAGCAGCTTGGATGGGGAGGCTTTAGGAGCTTTCTTT
CASSLDGEALGAFF
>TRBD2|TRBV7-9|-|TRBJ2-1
TGTGCCAGCAGCTTTACGGGGGGGGGTCTCAGTGAGCAGTTCTTC
CASSFTGGGLSEQFF
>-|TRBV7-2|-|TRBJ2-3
TGTGCCAGCAGCTTAGGTCTAGCCCGCACAGATACGCAGTATTTT
CASSLGLARTDTQYF
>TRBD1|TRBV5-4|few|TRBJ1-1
TGTGCCAGCAGCTTGTCCGGGACAGGGGTGGAAGCTTTCTTT
CASSLSGTGVEAFF
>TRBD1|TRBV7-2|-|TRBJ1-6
TGTGCCAGCAGCTTAGTCGACAGGGGAAACTATAATTCACCCCTCCACTTT
CASSLVDRGNYNSPLHF
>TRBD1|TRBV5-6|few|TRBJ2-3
TGTGCCAGCAGCTTCGGGACAGGGACAGATACGCAGTATTTT
CASSFGTGTDTQYF
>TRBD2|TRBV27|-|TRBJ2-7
TGTGCCAGCAGTTCTCCAACTAGCGGGAGGTACGAGCAGTACTTC
CASSSPTSGRYEQYF
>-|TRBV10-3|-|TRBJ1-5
TGTGCCATCAGTGAGTCGAGGAGTCAGCCCCAGCATTTT
CAISESRSQPQHF
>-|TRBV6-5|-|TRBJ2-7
TGTGCCAGCAGTTATACAATTGATTACTCCTACGAGCAGTACTTC
CASSYTIDYSYEQYF
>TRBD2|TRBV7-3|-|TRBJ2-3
TGTGCCAGCAGCTTAATCGGCGGGGGGGCCGAGGCGCAGTATTTT
CASSLIGGGAEAQYF
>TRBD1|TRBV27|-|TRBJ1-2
TGTGCCAGCAGAACTGGCGACAGGGGCCCTTACAACTATGGCTACACCTTC
CASRTGDRGPYNYGYTF
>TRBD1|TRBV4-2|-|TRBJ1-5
TGTGCCAGCAGCCAAGGGCGGACAGGGGAGCCCCAGCATTTT
CASSQGRTGEPQHF
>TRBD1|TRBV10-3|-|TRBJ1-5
TGTGCCATCAGGGGACAGGGTGGTCAGCCCCAGCATTTT
CAIRGQGGQPQHF
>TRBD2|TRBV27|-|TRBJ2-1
TGTGCCAGCAGTTTACTAGCGGGCTACAATGAGCAGTTCTTC
CASSLLAGYNEQFF
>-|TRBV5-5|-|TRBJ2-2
TGTGCCAGCGAGGGACAATTCAACGGGGAGCTGTTTTTT
CASEGQFNGELFF
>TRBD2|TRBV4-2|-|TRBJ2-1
TGTGCCAGCAGCCCGCCGGGACTAGCGGGAGGGCCGGGCAATGAGCAGTTCTTC
CASSPPGLAGGPGNEQFF
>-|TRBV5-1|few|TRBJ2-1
TGCGCCAGCAGCCCAGCTAGTCAGGGTAGCTACAATGAGCAGTTCTTC
CASSPASQGSYNEQFF
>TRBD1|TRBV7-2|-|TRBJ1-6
TGTGCCAGCAGCTATGGGTTTACAGGGGTGTCACCCCTCCACTTT
CASSYGFTGVSPLHF
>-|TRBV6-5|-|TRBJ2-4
TGTGCCAGCAGTTACGTAGAGGGCCGTGGAAACATTCAGTACTTC
CASSYVEGRGNIQYF
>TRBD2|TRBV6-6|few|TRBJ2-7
TGTGCCAGCAAGGCTAGCGGGAGGGCAGGGGGGTACGAGCAGTACTTC
CASKASGRAGGYEQYF
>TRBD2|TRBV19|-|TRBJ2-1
TGTGCCAGTAGTCTTGCCAGGACTAGCGGGGGGAATGAGCAGTTCTTC
CASSLARTSGGNEQFF
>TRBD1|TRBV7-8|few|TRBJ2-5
TGTGCCAGCAGCTTAGAAGGGACAGGGAAAGAGACCCAGTACTTC
CASSLEGTGKETQYF
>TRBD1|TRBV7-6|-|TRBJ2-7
TGTGCCAGCAGCTCTCCGGGACAGGGGGTCTACGAGCAGTACTTC
CASSSPGQGVYEQYF
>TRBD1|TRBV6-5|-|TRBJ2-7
TGTGCCAGCAGTTACCTACCGGACAGGGCGAGAGAGCAGTACTTC
CASSYLPDRAREQYF
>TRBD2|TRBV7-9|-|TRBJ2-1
TGTGCCAGCAGCTTCGGCGGGAGCTCCTACAATGAGCAGTTCTTC
CASSFGGSSYNEQFF
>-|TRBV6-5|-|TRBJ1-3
TGTGCCAGCAGTTGGGGGGGCTCTGGAAACACCATATATTTT
CASSWGGSGNTIYF
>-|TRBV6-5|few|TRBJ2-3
TGTGCCACCAGATTACAGGAGAGCACAGATACGCAGTATTTT
CATRLQESTDTQYF
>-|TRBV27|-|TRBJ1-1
TGTGCCAGCAGTCCCACCCAGGGCGAGATCGTGGGTTTCTTT
CASSPTQGEIVGFF
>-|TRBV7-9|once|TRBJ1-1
TGTGCCAGCACCCGAGGGGGGAACACTGAAGCTTTCTTT
CASTRGGNTEAFF
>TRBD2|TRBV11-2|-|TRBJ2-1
TGTGCCAGCAGCTTAAGAAGCGGGAGTATCGGTGAGCAGTTCTTC
CASSLRSGSIGEQFF
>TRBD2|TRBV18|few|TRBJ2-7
TGTGCCAGCTCTAGCGGGGGAATCGAGCAGTACTTC
CASSSGGIEQYF